A selection of T cell receptor beta chains follows, all from one sample in a study of cytomegalovirus exposure and HLA in healthy donors. The method was immunoSEQ multiplex PCR; TCRdb's version includes in-frame clones alone and lacks a portion of them. The sample holds about 160,000 clones, around 77% seen once. Sequences were obtained from PBMCs. Source of these receptors: a young woman in good health and CMV-seronegative. Both conserved end residues are part of each CDR3. Each record gives: clone size, D gene, V gene, J gene, CDR3 protein, CDR3 DNA. A D gene is named only where the DNA matches it firmly. The size field is filled for only some rows; it gives once, few, many or a size class.

size: few; D: -; V: TRBV29-1; J: TRBJ1-1; CDR3: CSVPGALVMNTEAFF; DNA: TGCAGCGTTCCAGGGGCCCTCGTGATGAACACTGAAGCTTTCTTT
size: once; D: -; V: TRBV28; J: TRBJ2-2; CDR3: CASSFPGPGELFF; DNA: TGTGCCAGCAGTTTCCCTGGCCCCGGGGAGCTGTTTTTT
size: -; D: TRBD1; V: TRBV19; J: TRBJ1-2; CDR3: CASRRGQGDYGYTF; DNA: TGTGCCAGTCGTCGCGGACAGGGGGACTATGGCTACACCTTC
size: once; D: -; V: TRBV27; J: TRBJ2-5; CDR3: CASSYQAGETQYF; DNA: TGTGCCAGCAGTTACCAGGCAGGAGAGACCCAGTACTTC
size: -; D: -; V: TRBV19; J: TRBJ2-7; CDR3: CAVGRDVQYF; DNA: TGTGCCGTAGGGCGGGACGTGCAGTACTTC
size: once; D: TRBD1; V: TRBV28; J: TRBJ1-2; CDR3: CASSLQTGGNKNTF; DNA: TGTGCCAGCAGTTTACAGACAGGGGGCAATAAAAACACCTTC
size: few; D: -; V: TRBV7-8; J: TRBJ2-7; CDR3: CASRGTVHHEQYF; DNA: TGTGCCAGCAGAGGGACTGTCCACCACGAGCAGTACTTC
size: once; D: -; V: TRBV30; J: TRBJ1-2; CDR3: CGTSRKQGYGYTF; DNA: TGTGGTACCTCCCGCAAACAGGGATATGGCTACACCTTC
size: -; D: -; V: TRBV5-1; J: TRBJ1-1; CDR3: CASSLDSGTEAFF; DNA: TGCGCCAGCAGCTTAGACTCGGGCACTGAAGCTTTCTTT
size: -; D: -; V: TRBV7-9; J: TRBJ2-7; CDR3: CASSSPQGHEQYF; DNA: TGTGCCAGCAGCTCACCACAGGGCCACGAGCAGTACTTC
size: -; D: TRBD2; V: TRBV7-3; J: TRBJ2-2; CDR3: CASSNRGGPGTGELFF; DNA: TGTGCCAGCAGCAATCGGGGGGGCCCGGGGACCGGGGAGCTGTTTTTT
size: few; D: -; V: TRBV7-9; J: TRBJ2-1; CDR3: CASYGRRNEQFF; DNA: TGTGCCAGCTATGGGCGGAGGAATGAGCAGTTCTTC
size: -; D: TRBD2; V: TRBV27; J: TRBJ2-5; CDR3: CASARPSGSIQETQYF; DNA: TGTGCCAGCGCCCGCCCCAGCGGGAGTATCCAAGAGACCCAGTACTTC
size: -; D: -; V: TRBV28; J: TRBJ1-2; CDR3: CASSFADYGYPF; DNA: TGTGCCAGCAGTTTTGCGGACTATGGCTACCCCTTC
size: -; D: -; V: TRBV23-1; J: TRBJ2-2; CDR3: CAPHAGTPNTGELFF; DNA: TGCGCTCCGCACGCCGGGACACCGAACACCGGGGAGCTGTTTTTT
size: -; D: -; V: TRBV4-2; J: TRBJ1-2; CDR3: CASSQDAGQNYGYTF; DNA: TGTGCCAGCAGCCAAGACGCGGGTCAGAACTATGGCTACACCTTC
size: -; D: TRBD1; V: TRBV5-6; J: TRBJ1-2; CDR3: CASSLDRGLEGYTF; DNA: TGTGCCAGCAGCTTGGACAGGGGACTGGAAGGCTACACCTTC
size: -; D: -; V: TRBV7-2; J: TRBJ1-2; CDR3: CASSFQDSLNYGYTF; DNA: TGTGCCAGCAGCTTCCAGGACAGCCTTAACTATGGCTACACCTTC
size: -; D: TRBD1; V: TRBV2; J: TRBJ1-3; CDR3: CASSPTVGQPHSGNTIYF; DNA: TGTGCCAGCAGCCCAACCGTGGGACAGCCCCACTCTGGAAACACCATATATTTT
size: -; D: TRBD2; V: TRBV19; J: TRBJ2-1; CDR3: CASSWLAGGDGYNEQFF; DNA: TGTGCCAGTAGTTGGCTAGCGGGAGGGGACGGCTACAATGAGCAGTTCTTC
size: -; D: -; V: TRBV10-3; J: TRBJ1-5; CDR3: CAIAYRQDDQPQHF; DNA: TGTGCCATTGCATATAGACAGGACGATCAGCCCCAGCATTTT
size: -; D: -; V: TRBV27; J: TRBJ1-1; CDR3: CASSLGRVNTEAFF; DNA: TGTGCCAGCAGTTTAGGCCGTGTGAACACTGAAGCTTTCTTT
size: -; D: TRBD1; V: TRBV27; J: TRBJ1-5; CDR3: CASSFIRGHNQPQHF; DNA: TGTGCCAGCAGTTTTATAAGGGGGCACAATCAGCCCCAGCATTTT
size: -; D: TRBD2; V: TRBV28; J: TRBJ2-5; CDR3: CASSLGLAGVETQYF; DNA: TGTGCCAGCAGTTTAGGGCTAGCGGGGGTTGAGACCCAGTACTTC
size: few; D: TRBD2; V: TRBV7-9; J: TRBJ2-3; CDR3: CASSLWASGREFTDTQYF; DNA: TGTGCCAGCAGCTTATGGGCTAGCGGGAGGGAGTTCACAGATACGCAGTATTTT
size: once; D: -; V: TRBV7-5; J: TRBJ2-5; CDR3: CVRSLVWDGLDSQETQYF; DNA: TGTGTCAGAAGCTTAGTGTGGGACGGTTTGGACAGCCAAGAGACCCAGTACTTC
size: -; D: TRBD2; V: TRBV7-8; J: TRBJ2-7; CDR3: CASSLKRASGSYEQYF; DNA: TGTGCCAGCAGTTTAAAGCGGGCTAGCGGATCCTACGAGCAGTACTTC
size: -; D: -; V: TRBV30; J: TRBJ1-5; CDR3: CAWSVSATGGVHQPQHF; DNA: TGTGCCTGGAGCGTAAGCGCCACAGGTGGGGTCCATCAGCCCCAGCATTTT
size: -; D: -; V: TRBV9; J: TRBJ1-2; CDR3: CASSVGTGTYGYTF; DNA: TGTGCCAGCAGCGTAGGCACAGGGACCTATGGCTACACCTTC
size: few; D: TRBD2; V: TRBV5-4; J: TRBJ2-1; CDR3: CASSLERGSYNEQFF; DNA: TGTGCCAGCAGCTTGGAGCGGGGCTCCTACAATGAGCAGTTCTTC
size: -; D: -; V: TRBV27; J: TRBJ1-5; CDR3: CASSTGGGQPQHF; DNA: TGTGCCAGCAGTACGGGGGGGGGTCAGCCCCAGCATTTT
size: -; D: -; V: TRBV27; J: TRBJ1-6; CDR3: CASSLLLEGPSPLHF; DNA: TGTGCCAGCAGTTTATTATTGGAGGGACCTTCACCCCTCCACTTT
size: -; D: TRBD2; V: TRBV29-1; J: TRBJ2-5; CDR3: CSAPLLGSGRRGQETQYF; DNA: TGCAGCGCCCCTTTACTGGGTAGCGGGAGAAGAGGGCAAGAGACCCAGTACTTC
size: -; D: -; V: TRBV15; J: TRBJ2-2; CDR3: CATGTSNTGELFF; DNA: TGTGCCACCGGTACATCCAACACCGGGGAGCTGTTTTTT
size: -; D: TRBD1; V: TRBV5-1; J: TRBJ2-7; CDR3: CASITPGQGQSKYEQYF; DNA: TGCGCCAGCATAACTCCCGGACAGGGTCAGTCTAAGTACGAGCAGTACTTC
size: few; D: TRBD2; V: TRBV27; J: TRBJ2-1; CDR3: CASSHRLAGGYNEQFF; DNA: TGTGCCAGCAGCCACCGACTAGCGGGAGGGTACAATGAGCAGTTCTTC
size: few; D: -; V: TRBV5-6; J: TRBJ2-7; CDR3: CASSALTPRVDEQYF; DNA: TGTGCCAGCAGCGCATTGACACCCCGAGTAGACGAGCAGTACTTC
size: -; D: -; V: TRBV18; J: TRBJ1-1; CDR3: CASSPPGEAAFF; DNA: TGTGCCAGCTCACCACCGGGGGAGGCAGCTTTCTTT
size: -; D: TRBD1; V: TRBV7-8; J: TRBJ1-3; CDR3: CASATGAGNTIYF; DNA: TGTGCCAGCGCGACAGGGGCTGGAAACACCATATATTTT
size: -; D: -; V: TRBV6-5; J: TRBJ2-7; CDR3: CASSRDRYSYEQYF; DNA: TGTGCCAGCAGTCGAGACAGGTACTCCTACGAGCAGTACTTC
size: -; D: -; V: TRBV27; J: TRBJ2-7; CDR3: CASSSTGYEQYF; DNA: TGTGCCAGCAGTTCGACGGGCTACGAGCAGTACTTC
size: -; D: -; V: TRBV5-1; J: TRBJ1-1; CDR3: CASSLFLGGDTEAFF; DNA: TGCGCCAGCAGCTTGTTTCTGGGAGGGGACACTGAAGCTTTCTTT
size: -; D: -; V: TRBV5-1; J: TRBJ1-4; CDR3: CASSGGTVNEKLFF; DNA: TGCGCCAGCAGCGGCGGGACCGTTAATGAAAAACTGTTTTTT
size: few; D: TRBD1; V: TRBV5-5; J: TRBJ1-1; CDR3: CASSLRQGGSEAFF; DNA: TGTGCCAGCAGCTTGAGACAGGGGGGATCTGAAGCTTTCTTT
size: few; D: -; V: TRBV4-1; J: TRBJ2-7; CDR3: CASSETKRYEQYF; DNA: TGCGCCAGCAGCGAAACTAAGCGCTACGAGCAGTACTTC
size: -; D: TRBD2; V: TRBV7-2; J: TRBJ2-3; CDR3: CASPSPGTSGRRRNTQYF; DNA: TGTGCCAGTCCATCCCCGGGGACTAGCGGGAGGCGGAGGAATACGCAGTATTTT
size: few; D: -; V: TRBV7-9; J: TRBJ1-1; CDR3: CASSFLTEEGTEAFF; DNA: TGTGCCAGCAGCTTTCTGACGGAGGAGGGCACTGAAGCTTTCTTT
size: -; D: -; V: TRBV23-1; J: TRBJ1-1; CDR3: CASSQLRNRDTEAFF; DNA: TGCGCCAGCAGTCAATTGAGGAACAGGGACACTGAAGCTTTCTTT
size: -; D: TRBD1; V: TRBV9; J: TRBJ1-1; CDR3: CASSPLDRAVNTEAFF; DNA: TGTGCCAGCAGCCCACTCGACAGGGCGGTGAACACTGAAGCTTTCTTT
size: -; D: -; V: TRBV19; J: TRBJ1-4; CDR3: CASSPGLPNEKLFF; DNA: TGTGCCAGTAGTCCAGGGCTCCCGAATGAAAAACTGTTTTTT
size: -; D: TRBD2; V: TRBV7-2; J: TRBJ2-1; CDR3: CASSTEAGWDEQFF; DNA: TGTGCCAGCAGTACTGAAGCGGGGTGGGATGAGCAGTTCTTC
size: few; D: -; V: TRBV7-2; J: TRBJ2-5; CDR3: CASSLGGRQETQYF; DNA: TGTGCCAGCAGCTTAGGGGGCAGACAAGAGACCCAGTACTTC
size: -; D: -; V: TRBV7-2; J: TRBJ2-7; CDR3: CASSGRPLADSYEQYF; DNA: TGTGCCAGCAGCGGTAGGCCTCTCGCGGACTCCTACGAGCAGTACTTC